Sequencing of this TCR beta chain was carried out in a study of shared clonotypes between healthy human individuals. Study-level information: Samples came from a couple of female and a few male donors aged 18 to 49.

Study observations and caveats: Exclusively blood specimens were collected; tissue repertoires likely differ. In general, naive subsets displayed greater estimated richness than memory subsets did.

Selected positively for CCR7 and CD45RO-negative, naive CD8 cells excluded terminally differentiated effector memory CD45RA+ cells. Details on this clone: The target antigen is unknown.

Deep was the level used in running the assay. The protocol was immunoSEQ multiplex PCR, while the TCRdb copy is restricted to in-frame clones and leaves out a portion. Here the sample spans around 600,000 clones, roughly 98% being singletons. Germline V gives CDR1 SGHRS, CDR2 YFSETQ. The CDR3 runs to 16 residues. V lost 0 bases, J lost 2 bases, and 13 bases lay in between. Sequenced material: naive CD8+ T cells sorted from blood. This receptor was obtained from a man aged 25-40 years in good health. This chain links TRBV5-1 with TRBJ2-3, with a possible D match to TRBD1 (5 bases). The CDR3 reads CASSLAGREFTDTQYF. The CDR3 DNA reads TGCGCCAGCAGCTTGGCGGGCAGGGAATTCACAGATACGCAGTATTTT.